Listed below are T cell receptor beta chains from one sample, sequenced in a study of CXCR3-negative and CXCR3-positive naive CD8 T cells. TCRdb derives one entry per CDR3 protein from the 5' RACE reads, leaving out DNA. This repertoire includes 5,000 to 6,500 distinct CDR3 sequences. The sequencing sample was made of naive CXCR3- CD8+ T cells from blood. These receptors were obtained from a human donor in good health. Some clones in this sample may be carry-over from other donors' samples. The CDR3 runs from the conserved cysteine through the conserved F or W. Fields, in order: J gene, clone size, V gene, CDR3 protein. Clone size is shown for a subset of rows, as once, few, many or a class of expanded clone.

j_gene: TRBJ2-5
abundance: medium-sized
v_gene: TRBV20-1
CDR3aa: CSAPNPQGQETQYF

j_gene: TRBJ1-2
abundance: .
v_gene: TRBV30
CDR3aa: CAWLQGNYGYTF

j_gene: TRBJ2-7
abundance: .
v_gene: TRBV29-1
CDR3aa: CSVRTGDSYEQYF

j_gene: TRBJ2-3
abundance: .
v_gene: TRBV29-1
CDR3aa: CSVRGGGYTDTQYF

j_gene: TRBJ2-5
abundance: medium-sized
v_gene: TRBV12-3/TRBV12-4
CDR3aa: CASSWASMGETQYF

j_gene: TRBJ1-1
abundance: .
v_gene: TRBV19
CDR3aa: CASSMNTEAFF

j_gene: TRBJ1-1
abundance: .
v_gene: TRBV29-1
CDR3aa: CSAPVGGQEAFF

j_gene: TRBJ1-4
abundance: .
v_gene: TRBV29-1
CDR3aa: CSVESGTGDEKLFF

j_gene: TRBJ2-3
abundance: .
v_gene: TRBV2
CDR3aa: CAGSGTKTDTQYF

j_gene: TRBJ2-5
abundance: .
v_gene: TRBV12-3/TRBV12-4
CDR3aa: CASMGPSEQETQYF

j_gene: TRBJ2-7
abundance: medium-sized
v_gene: TRBV6-6
CDR3aa: CASRGAETPLEQYF

j_gene: TRBJ1-4
abundance: medium-sized
v_gene: TRBV6-5
CDR3aa: CASSYLGQGARGEKLFF

j_gene: TRBJ2-7
abundance: medium-sized
v_gene: TRBV29-1
CDR3aa: CSVESTSPYEQYF

j_gene: TRBJ2-1
abundance: .
v_gene: TRBV7-8
CDR3aa: CASSLETGSYNEQFF

j_gene: TRBJ2-7
abundance: .
v_gene: TRBV29-1
CDR3aa: CSVGAGESYEQYF

j_gene: TRBJ1-1
abundance: .
v_gene: TRBV7-8
CDR3aa: CASSPSKRVTEAFF

j_gene: TRBJ2-1
abundance: .
v_gene: TRBV7-2
CDR3aa: CASSFEGNEQFF

j_gene: TRBJ2-7
abundance: medium-sized
v_gene: TRBV29-1
CDR3aa: CSVEMRGPGEQYF

j_gene: TRBJ2-7
abundance: medium-sized
v_gene: TRBV29-1
CDR3aa: CSVGGTSVTEQYF

j_gene: TRBJ2-5
abundance: .
v_gene: TRBV25-1
CDR3aa: CASSGLPGLAPSRETQYF

j_gene: TRBJ2-5
abundance: medium-sized
v_gene: TRBV29-1
CDR3aa: CSVQTGTGFLETQYF

j_gene: TRBJ2-2
abundance: .
v_gene: TRBV29-1
CDR3aa: CSAEKPGQVTGELFF

j_gene: TRBJ1-6
abundance: medium-sized
v_gene: TRBV5-1
CDR3aa: CASSQTGMDSPLHF

j_gene: TRBJ1-2
abundance: medium-sized
v_gene: TRBV4-1
CDR3aa: CASSQAQGASGYGYTF

j_gene: TRBJ2-5
abundance: .
v_gene: TRBV28
CDR3aa: CASRPRQVQETQYF

j_gene: TRBJ2-7
abundance: .
v_gene: TRBV19
CDR3aa: CASSIRDNSHEQYF

j_gene: TRBJ2-3
abundance: .
v_gene: TRBV30
CDR3aa: CAWNWGITDTQYF

j_gene: TRBJ2-3
abundance: .
v_gene: TRBV5-6
CDR3aa: CASSPGTDTQYF

j_gene: TRBJ2-5
abundance: medium-sized
v_gene: TRBV7-2
CDR3aa: CASSLVGSWGETQYF

j_gene: TRBJ1-4
abundance: .
v_gene: TRBV11-1
CDR3aa: CASSFFDGPANEKLFF

j_gene: TRBJ2-7
abundance: medium-sized
v_gene: TRBV29-1
CDR3aa: CSVSSGELEQYF

j_gene: TRBJ2-7
abundance: .
v_gene: TRBV20-1
CDR3aa: CSAPDLGGEQYF

j_gene: TRBJ2-2
abundance: .
v_gene: TRBV7-6
CDR3aa: CASSLVTGELFF